This entry lists 23 T cell receptor beta chains sequenced from one sample in a study of T cell responses to AZD1222 COVID-19 vaccine. TCRdb's table, derived via immunoSEQ multiplex PCR, lists solely in-frame clones and lacks some. The top ten hold around 5.9% of the sample, which has around 140,000 clones, roughly 89% seen once. The sequences come from peripheral blood, collected on day 0 of AZD1222 vaccination. These receptors all come from an adult in good health.

The chain employs TRBV6-2 or TRBV6-3 and TRBJ1-5; tentative D call: TRBD1 (5 bases). V dropped 4 bases and J dropped 8 bases, with 18 bases sitting between them. Looked up from germline, CDR1 is MNHEY and CDR2 is SVGEGT. CDR3 size: 15 residues. CDR3 amino acids: CASSFSWGVSEPQHF. Written as DNA, the CDR3 is TGTGCCAGCAGTTTCTCGTGGGGGGTCAGTGAGCCCCAGCATTTT.

The chain recombines TRBV6-1 with TRBJ1-5, with unresolved D. Germline assignment: CDR1 MNHNS and CDR2 SASEGT. The CDR3 covers 11 residues. The germline V and J ends were trimmed by 0 bases and 11 bases, with 5 bases remaining between them. CDR3 amino acids: CASSEATTQHF. CDR3 nucleotide sequence: TGTGCCAGCAGTGAAGCCACGACCCAGCATTTT.

The rearrangement joins TRBV5-1 to TRBJ1-5; the D is unclear. The CDR3 contains 13 residues. In germline, CDR1 is SGHRS, CDR2 YFSETQ. V was clipped by 0 bases and J by 4 bases, with 5 bases between them. This CDR3 is CASSLEANQPQHF. In nucleotides, the CDR3 is TGCGCCAGCAGCTTGGAAGCAAATCAGCCCCAGCATTTT.

CDR3 region: CAWSGGFNQPQHF. CDR3 nucleotide sequence: TGTGCCTGGAGTGGTGGATTCAATCAGCCCCAGCATTTT. The chain combines TRBV30 with TRBJ1-5, with D uncertain. The CDR3 has 13 amino acids. Per the germline V gene, CDR1 is GTSNPN and CDR2 is SVGIG (reference sequence). The V gene lost 1 base and the J gene lost 3 bases, with 7 bases spanning the gap.

Only one count was recorded for this clone. V is TRBV5-6 and J is TRBJ2-5; D may be TRBD1 (5 bases). The germline gives CDR1 SGHDT, CDR2 YYEEEE. V shed 1 base and J shed 1 base, with 11 bases lying between them. The CDR3 consists of 15 residues. CDR3 region: CASSLFTGFQETQYF. CDR3 in DNA: TGTGCCAGCAGCTTGTTCACAGGCTTCCAAGAGACCCAGTACTTC.

The J gene is TRBJ1-5, the V gene TRBV5-4, with TRBD1 matching over 7 bases. The J segment lost 10 bases and the V segment lost 4 bases, leaving 11 bases of the junction unmatched. Per the germline V gene, CDR1 is SGHNT and CDR2 is YYREEE (reference sequence). The CDR3 is 14 residues long. The CDR3 loop is CASSQGGKSPPQHF. The CDR3 nucleotides are TGTGCCAGCAGCCAGGGGGGGAAATCACCCCCCCAGCATTTT.

The V call is TRBV5-6, the J call TRBJ2-7, with D perhaps matching TRBD1 (5 bases). The CDR3 has 13 residues. V was cut by 2 bases and J by 6 bases, with 12 bases left in between. Germline V gene data show CDR1 as SGHDT and CDR2 as YYEEEE. In DNA, the CDR3 is TGTGCCAGCAGCTTCAGGGTGGGTATCGAGCAGTACTTC. It codes for CASSFRVGIEQYF.

This chain uses TRBV5-1 with TRBJ2-3; possibly TRBD1 for D (5 bases). Trimming took off 4 bases at V and 0 bases at J, with 9 bases between the two ends. Germline V gives CDR1 SGHRS, CDR2 YFSETQ. The CDR3 is 14 residues long. The CDR3 DNA sequence: TGCGCCAGCAGCCCCCAGGGAAGCACAGATACGCAGTATTTT. Residues: CASSPQGSTDTQYF.

In this sample, this clone turned up once. The V call is TRBV6-1, the J call TRBJ1-6; the D is unclear. Germline CDR1 and CDR2: MNHNS and SASEGT. V was clipped by 2 bases and J by 0 bases, with 11 bases between them. CDR3 size: 17 residues. The DNA for the CDR3 is TGTGCCAGCAGTGAATGGGCGGGAAGCTCCTATAATTCACCCCTCCACTTT. Its translation is CASSEWAGSSYNSPLHF.

The rearrangement uses TRBV6-6 and TRBJ1-2, with 9 bases matching TRBD1. CDR1 is MNHNY, CDR2 SVGAGI, per germline (reference sequence). Trimming at V came to 2 bases and at J to 8 bases, leaving 6 bases not matched to a gene. This CDR3 spans 14 amino acids. The CDR3 sequence: CASSYEDRGSGYTF. The CDR3 nucleotides read TGTGCCAGCAGTTACGAGGACAGGGGTTCAGGCTACACCTTC.

The CDR3 loop reads CASRPDNRNEQYF. For the CDR3, the DNA is TGTGCCAGCAGGCCCGACAATCGGAACGAGCAGTACTTC. The chain recombines TRBV12-3 or TRBV12-4 with TRBJ2-7; D gene ambiguous. Trimming cost V 6 bases and J 5 bases, with 14 bases left between them. The CDR3 is 13 residues long.

This clone has a single count. The chain carries TRBV4-3 and TRBJ1-6, with 7 bases fitting TRBD1. With 4 bases clipped from V and 6 bases from J, the junction kept 6 bases outside the gene matches. Germline CDR1 LGHNA, CDR2 YSLEER. The CDR3 totals 15 residues. The DNA for the CDR3 is TGCGCCAGCAGCCTGGGGACAGCAATTAATTCACCCCTCCACTTT. Translation: CASSLGTAINSPLHF.

The chain links TRBV7-6 to TRBJ1-1, with TRBD1 identical over 10 bases. V shed 5 bases and J 1 base; nucleotides not matched to a gene: 4. Germline-derived CDR1 and CDR2 are SGHVS and FNYEAQ. The CDR3 is 15 amino acids. The CDR3 nucleotides are TGTGCCAGCAGCGAGGGACAGGGGACGAACACTGAAGCTTTCTTT. Protein product: CASSEGQGTNTEAFF. The full variable domain, completed using reference TRBV7-6 and TRBJ1-1, is GAGVSQSPRYKVTKRGQDVALRCDPISGHVSLYWYRQALGQGPEFLTYFNYEAQQDKSGLPNDRFSAERPEGSISTLTIQRTEQRDSAMYRCASSEGQGTNTEAFFGQGTRLTVV.

This chain uses TRBV7-2 with TRBJ1-3, with D uncertain. The CDR3 sequence is 13 residues long. Trimming took off 3 bases at V and 13 bases at J, with 16 bases between the two ends. The V gene's germline CDR1 is SGHTA and CDR2 FQGNSA. The CDR3 loop reads CASSFLPDARIYF. In DNA, the CDR3 is TGTGCCAGCAGCTTTCTCCCCGACGCCAGGATATATTTT.

The CDR3 here is CASSLELRTGGETQYF. CDR3 nucleotide sequence: TGCGCCAGCAGCTTGGAGCTCCGTACAGGCGGAGAGACCCAGTACTTC. The rearrangement uses TRBV5-1 and TRBJ2-5, with D possibly TRBD1 on 5 matching bases. The V and J ends lost 0 bases and 4 bases respectively, with 16 bases between them. The CDR3 length is 16 residues. Germline CDR1 is SGHRS and CDR2 is YFSETQ.

This clone was counted a single time. One end of the junction is discordant with germline, which a read error may explain. The chain recombines TRBV4-1 with TRBJ1-3, with TRBD1 matching over 9 bases. CDR1 is MGHRA and CDR2 is YSYEKL in the germline V gene. The CDR3 is 14 amino acids. This chain's CDR3 is CASSQVGQGNIIYF. For the CDR3, the DNA is TGCGCCAGCAGCCAGGTTGGACAGGGGAACATCATATATTTT.

This clone has just one count. This chain's CDR3 is CAWSLGRARLGYEQYF. The CDR3, as DNA: TGTGCCTGGAGCCTAGGCCGGGCTCGGCTTGGTTACGAGCAGTACTTC. J is TRBJ2-7 and V is TRBV30; D uncertain. The length of the CDR3 is 16 residues. The germline V gene encodes CDR1 GTSNPN and CDR2 SVGIG (reference sequence). Trimming removed 3 bases from V and 4 bases from J, with 22 bases in between.

The V call is TRBV3-1 (or the pseudogene TRBV3-2), the J call TRBJ1-5, with 7 bases identical to TRBD1. Germline V gene lookup returns CDR1 LGHDT and CDR2 YNNKEL (reference sequence). The V gene end was trimmed by 2 bases and the J gene end by 0 bases; junction bases not matched to a gene: 13. The CDR3 has 19 amino acids. The CDR3 loop reads CASSQSRAGGGYSNQPQHF. The CDR3, as DNA: TGTGCCAGCAGCCAATCTCGGGCAGGGGGAGGGTATAGCAATCAGCCCCAGCATTTT.

V and J are TRBV7-2 and TRBJ2-4; D is possibly TRBD2 (5 bases). Germline assignment: CDR1 SGHTA and CDR2 FQGNSA. The CDR3 consists of 15 residues. Trimming took off 5 bases at V and 7 bases at J, with 18 bases between the two ends. The CDR3 reads CASSDARAGVNIQYF. The CDR3 DNA reads TGTGCCAGCAGCGACGCCCGCGCGGGCGTGAACATTCAGTACTTC.

The rearrangement uses TRBV19 and TRBJ1-2, with unresolved D. Germline V gene sequence: CDR1 LNHDA, CDR2 SQIVND (reference sequence). CDR3 length equals 12 residues. Trimming removed 3 bases at V and 8 bases at J, with 10 bases between. CDR3 sequence: CASSIWPGGYTF. DNA for the CDR3: TGTGCCAGTAGTATTTGGCCGGGCGGCTACACCTTC.

The chain links TRBV7-2 to TRBJ1-5, with 7 bases identical to TRBD1. The CDR3 consists of 17 residues. In germline, CDR1 is SGHTA, CDR2 FQGNSA. V shed 1 base and J 9 bases; nucleotides not matched to a gene: 15. This chain's CDR3 is CASSLGGRGTASLPQHF. The CDR3 coding sequence is TGTGCCAGCAGCTTAGGGGGTAGGGGGACAGCCTCCCTGCCCCAGCATTTT. Full variable domain (missing parts from reference TRBV7-2 and TRBJ1-5): GAGVSQSPSNKVTEKGKDVELRCDPISGHTALYWYRQSLGQGLEFLIYFQGNSAPDKSGLPSDRFSAERTGGSVSTLTIQRTQQEDSAVYLCASSLGGRGTASLPQHFGDGTRLSIL.

V and J are TRBV14 and TRBJ1-2; D is uncertain. The CDR3 consists of 14 residues. The germline gives CDR1 SGHDN, CDR2 FVKESK. V was pared by 1 base and J by 3 bases, with 9 bases between. CDR3: CASSQARRHYGYTF. DNA for the CDR3: TGTGCCAGCAGCCAAGCTAGACGTCACTATGGCTACACCTTC.

Remarks on this clone: Additional DNA sequences in this sample encode the identical CDR3. The chain carries TRBV15 and TRBJ2-5, with 7 bases fitting TRBD2. The germline V gene has CDR1 LNHNV and CDR2 YYDKDF (reference sequence). V shed 4 bases, J shed 5 bases, and the junction held 4 bases outside the gene matches. CDR3 length equals 13 residues. The CDR3 coding sequence is TGTGCCACCAGCAACCTCGGGGGGGAGACCCAGTACTTC. This translates into CATSNLGGETQYF.